A selection of T cell receptor beta chains follows, all from one sample in a study of T cell responses to AZD1222 COVID-19 vaccine. TCRdb's table, derived via immunoSEQ multiplex PCR, lists solely in-frame clones and lacks some. Here the sample spans under 110,000 clones, about 86% being singletons. The sample here was peripheral blood, taken on day 0 of AZD1222 vaccination. These receptors were obtained from an adult in good health. Both conserved end residues are part of each CDR3. Each record gives: J gene, clone size, V gene, CDR3 length, D gene, CDR3 DNA, CDR3 protein. A D gene is named only where the DNA matches it firmly. Clone size is not always given. Where it is, it says once, few, many or a class for expanded clones.

TRBJ1-2 NA TRBV28 16 TRBD1 TGTGCCAGCAGTCAACCGGGACAGGGGAAAGGCAGTGGCTACACCTTC CASSQPGQGKGSGYTF
TRBJ2-1 NA TRBV7-2 16 TRBD2 TGTGCCAGCAGCTTAGGGGGTAGCGGGAGGGCCCGGGAGCAGTTCTTC CASSLGGSGRAREQFF
TRBJ1-2 NA TRBV24-1 15 TRBD1 TGTGCCACCAGTGATGCGGACAGGGGGGAGGATGGCTACACCTTC CATSDADRGEDGYTF
TRBJ2-5 NA TRBV2 15 TRBD2 TGTGCCAGCAGCAACAGCGGGAGGGGAGTAGAGACCCAGTACTTC CASSNSGRGVETQYF
TRBJ1-5 NA TRBV5-3 16 NA TGTGCCAGAAGCCACTTACAGGGATATAGCAATCAGCCCCAGCATTTT CARSHLQGYSNQPQHF
TRBJ2-3 NA TRBV3-1/TRBV3-2 15 NA TGTGCCAGCAGCCAGGGCGGGGCGAGCACAGATACGCAGTATTTT CASSQGGASTDTQYF
TRBJ1-5 NA TRBV28 18 TRBD1 TGTGCCAGCAGTTTATCGGCCCCGGGACAGGGAAGGGATCAGCCCCAGCATTTT CASSLSAPGQGRDQPQHF
TRBJ2-4 many TRBV9 11 NA TGTGCCAGCAGCGTAGCGGGGCCGAGGGATTTC CASSVAGPRDF
TRBJ1-5 NA TRBV6-4 15 NA TGTGCCAGCAGTGTCGAGGCGAACGTGAATCAGCCCCAGCATTTT CASSVEANVNQPQHF
TRBJ2-3 NA TRBV6-4 13 NA TGTGCCAGCAGTCTTACTTTCACAGATACGCAGTATTTT CASSLTFTDTQYF
TRBJ2-1 once TRBV14 15 TRBD1 TGTGCCAGCAGCCCGGACAGGGCCTTTAACAATGAGCAGTTCTTC CASSPDRAFNNEQFF
TRBJ1-2 NA TRBV27 17 NA TGTGCCAGCAGTAGAACCCGGGGCTACGGCCCCAACTATGGCTACACCTTC CASSRTRGYGPNYGYTF
TRBJ1-2 once TRBV27 14 TRBD1 TGTGCCAGCAGTTTTTCACAGGGGTCCTATGGCTACACCTTC CASSFSQGSYGYTF
TRBJ1-5 NA TRBV28 16 NA TGTGCCAGCAGTTTTTGGGACGGGGGGAGCAATCAGCCCCAGCATTTT CASSFWDGGSNQPQHF
TRBJ1-2 NA TRBV4-1 15 NA TGCGCCAGCAGCCTGACTTTTGGGTCTAACTATGGCTACACCTTC CASSLTFGSNYGYTF
TRBJ1-3 NA TRBV7-2 15 NA TGTGCCAGCAGCTTACCCCCAGGGCCTGGAAACACCATATATTTT CASSLPPGPGNTIYF
TRBJ1-1 few TRBV28 11 NA TGTGCCAGCAGTTTTGCGACAGAAGCTTTCTTT CASSFATEAFF
TRBJ2-1 NA TRBV19 13 NA TGTGCCAGTAGTAAGGTCCCGGGGAATGAGCAGTTCTTC CASSKVPGNEQFF
TRBJ1-1 NA TRBV6-1 14 TRBD1 TGTGCCAGCAGTGAAGTAGGGGGCGAAGGGCGGGCTTTCTTT CASSEVGGEGRAFF
TRBJ1-2 NA TRBV28 14 NA TGTGCCAGCGCCGGGGGAATGGGACACCGAATCTACACCTTC CASAGGMGHRIYTF
TRBJ1-3 NA TRBV7-2 17 NA TGTGCCAGCAGCCCCGATCGGACCGAGATCTCTGGAAACACCATATATTTT CASSPDRTEISGNTIYF
TRBJ1-2 NA TRBV30 15 NA TGTGCCTGGAGTGTCCGGAGGGGGTATAACTATGGCTACACCTTC CAWSVRRGYNYGYTF
TRBJ2-1 NA TRBV5-1 19 NA TGCGCCAGCAGCTTGGAAGGGACTGCCTTAAGGAGCTCCTACAATGAGCAGTTCTTC CASSLEGTALRSSYNEQFF
TRBJ1-1 NA TRBV7-9 15 NA TGTGCCAGCAGTTACCCCCAGGGAGGAGCCACTGAAGCTTTCTTT CASSYPQGGATEAFF
TRBJ1-2 NA TRBV28 14 NA TGTGCCAGCAGTTTAAGGGACCCTTTCTATGGCTACACCTTC CASSLRDPFYGYTF
TRBJ2-1 NA TRBV27 13 NA TGTGCCAGCAGTTTAGGGCTACTCAATGAGCAGTTCTTC CASSLGLLNEQFF
TRBJ2-1 NA TRBV5-1 16 TRBD2 TGCGCCAGCAGTCCCCGTAGCGGGGGCGCCAGCGGGGAGCAGTTCTTC CASSPRSGGASGEQFF
TRBJ2-1 NA TRBV10-3 15 TRBD1 TGTGCCATCAGCAAGACAGGGGAAGGGTCCAATGAGCAGTTCTTC CAISKTGEGSNEQFF
TRBJ1-5 NA TRBV28 16 TRBD1 TGTGCCAGCAGTTTACTTTCAGGGGGTCTCGATCAGCCCCAGCATTTT CASSLLSGGLDQPQHF
TRBJ1-1 few TRBV5-1 15 NA TGCGCCAGCAGCTTGGCTGGAGGGGCGAGGACTGAAGCTTTCTTT CASSLAGGARTEAFF
TRBJ1-5 NA TRBV6-1 18 NA TGTGCCAGCAGTGGGGGGGGCTCACTTACTTTTGGGAATCAGCCCCAGCATTTT CASSGGGSLTFGNQPQHF
TRBJ1-2 once TRBV7-2 14 TRBD1 TGTGCCAGCAGCATAGACAGGGCGAACTATGGCTACACCTTC CASSIDRANYGYTF
TRBJ2-2 NA TRBV10-3 18 NA TGTGCCATCAGTGGGACAGGGGCCCTAGCGGGCCGCACCGGGGAGCTGTTTTTT CAISGTGALAGRTGELFF
TRBJ1-2 NA TRBV12-3/TRBV12-4 13 NA TGTGCCAGCAGTTTTCTTGGGGGGCTCGGCTACACCTTC CASSFLGGLGYTF
TRBJ1-5 NA TRBV28 15 NA TGTGCCAGCAGTCCCGGACAGCTAATCTTTCAGCCCCAGCATTTT CASSPGQLIFQPQHF
TRBJ2-1 NA TRBV30 13 NA TGTGCCTGGGGTACAGGGTTCAAAGCTGAGCAGTTCTTC CAWGTGFKAEQFF
TRBJ2-7 NA TRBV12-3/TRBV12-4 13 NA TGTGCCAGCAGTATCAGGGGGGGGTACGAGCAGTACTTC CASSIRGGYEQYF
TRBJ2-5 NA TRBV6-2/TRBV6-3 16 NA TGTGCCAGCAGACCTGGGAGGGGACAGCCCCAAGAGACCCAGTACTTC CASRPGRGQPQETQYF
TRBJ1-6 NA TRBV7-2 15 TRBD1 TGTGCCAGCAGCGCGATTTTGACAGGGTTTTCACCCCTCCACTTT CASSAILTGFSPLHF
TRBJ1-1 NA TRBV28 12 NA TGTGCCAGCGCTATATCAAACACTGAAGCTTTCTTT CASAISNTEAFF
TRBJ1-2 NA TRBV30 15 NA TGTGCCTGGACCCCGACGGGCAGGGGTCACTATGGCTACACCTTC CAWTPTGRGHYGYTF
TRBJ2-2 few TRBV5-5 16 NA TGTGCCAGCAGCTTCAAGGGTGTCGGTAACACCGGGGAGCTGTTTTTT CASSFKGVGNTGELFF
TRBJ1-4 NA TRBV7-2 13 NA TGTGCCAGCAGCTTAGTCAAGGCCGAAAAACTGTTTTTT CASSLVKAEKLFF
TRBJ1-6 NA TRBV28 15 NA TGTGCCAGCTTATCCGGGTCCGTAGGTGGTTCACCCCTCCACTTT CASLSGSVGGSPLHF
TRBJ2-2 NA TRBV18 15 NA TGTGCCAGCTCCGGAGGCAACACGAACACCGGGGAGCTGTTTTTT CASSGGNTNTGELFF
TRBJ2-3 NA TRBV27 14 TRBD2 TGTGCCAGCAGTTTACTAGCGGGAGTGGATACGCAGTATTTT CASSLLAGVDTQYF
TRBJ1-3 NA TRBV29-1 13 NA TGCAGCGGTACACAGGGCCCTGGAAACACCATATATTTT CSGTQGPGNTIYF
TRBJ2-7 NA TRBV9 15 NA TGTGCCAGCAGCTTTACATTTGAGGGGACCTACGAGCAGTACTTC CASSFTFEGTYEQYF
TRBJ1-2 NA TRBV7-9 12 NA TGTGCCAGCAGCCAGGAGGGGGATGGCTACACCTTC CASSQEGDGYTF
TRBJ2-4 NA TRBV5-4 13 NA TGTGCCAGCAGCCAGGACTATAACCACATTCAGTACTTC CASSQDYNHIQYF